This TCR beta chain was profiled in a study of blood T cell repertoires in COVID-19. This clone has a handful of counts. The CDR3 sequence is 14 residues long. Germline values: CDR1 LGHDT, CDR2 YNNKEL (reference sequence). V trimming: 4 bases; J trimming: 7 bases; junction bases outside the gene matches: 2. Measured with immunoSEQ multiplex PCR; TCRdb has only the in-frame clones, and not every one. Found here are approximately 120,000 clones, about 70% of them singletons; the top ten hold 2.2%. The receptor was isolated from a woman in her sixties or seventies with acute or convalescent COVID-19. What was sequenced was peripheral blood. The chain links TRBV3-1 (or the pseudogene TRBV3-2) to TRBJ1-4; 11 nucleotides agree with TRBD1. CDR3 sequence: CASSPGQGGEKLFF. Here the CDR3 DNA reads TGTGCCAGCAGCCCGGGACAGGGGGGTGAAAAACTGTTTTTT.